The entry below gives a single T cell receptor beta chain sequence along with its context. Using immunoSEQ multiplex PCR, the repertoire was profiled, and TCRdb retains in-frame clones only, with some absent. In the table there are some 86,000 clones, around 84% of which are singletons. V was pared by 4 bases and J by 2 bases, with 12 bases between. Germline V gene data show CDR1 as SNHLY and CDR2 as FYNNEI. CDR3 size: 15 residues. The sample is drawn from a study of OX40 agonist ivuxolimab in advanced cancers. This chain uses TRBV2 with TRBJ2-4; D may be TRBD1 (6 bases). This TCR was sampled from an adult with an advanced solid tumor such as melanoma, head and neck, liver or kidney cancer. Sequenced here: CD4+ or CD8+ T cells sorted from blood, sampled in a trial of the OX40 agonist ivuxolimab. CDR3 in DNA: TGTGCCAGCAGTGGTAGGGGGATCTCCAAAAACATTCAGTACTTC. This encodes CASSGRGISKNIQYF. The variable domain in full, completed from reference TRBV2 and TRBJ2-4, reads EPEVTQTPSHQVTQMGQEVILRCVPISNHLYFYWYRQILGQKVEFLVSFYNNEISEKSEIFDDQFSVERPDGSNFTLKIRSTKLEDSAMYFCASSGRGISKNIQYFGAGTRLSVL.